The 11 T cell receptor beta chains below all came from one sample that was sequenced in a study of CD8 T cells in Susac syndrome. Reverse transcription of roughly 0.5 to 1 ug RNA was carried out with random hexamers. TCRdb reprocessed the immunoSEQ multiplex PCR reads with MiXCR, giving one entry per CDR3 protein. This table has some 170,000 distinct CDR3 sequences, just under 95% appearing once. Sequencing was performed on CD4+ T cells from PBMCs. All receptors come from a human donor with Susac syndrome.

V and J are TRBV30 and TRBJ2-1; D unclear. Looked up from germline, CDR1 is GTSNPN and CDR2 is SVGIG (reference sequence). With 5 bases removed from V and 9 bases from J, the gap between germline ends came to 23 bases. The CDR3 has 15 residues. In DNA form, the CDR3 reads TGTGCCTGGGGAAACGGCGGCACCCTGGGCGGTGAGCAGTTCTTC. This sequence encodes CAWGNGGTLGGEQFF.

The chain combines TRBV12-3 or TRBV12-4 with TRBJ1-5, with a possible D match to TRBD1 (5 bases). The CDR3 covers 13 residues. Trimming cost V 5 bases and J 7 bases, with 12 bases left between them. The CDR3, as DNA: TGTGCCAGCAGTAACGGGGGTGGACAGCCCCAGCATTTT. Translating gives CASSNGGGQPQHF.

The V and J genes are TRBV11-2 and TRBJ2-3; no firm D call. Germline assignment: CDR1 SGHAT and CDR2 FQNNGV. This CDR3 spans 13 amino acids. The V end was cut by 2 bases, the J end by 1 base, with 4 bases between. The CDR3 sequence: CASSLPGTDTQYF. The CDR3 bases are TGTGCCAGCAGCTTACCAGGCACAGATACGCAGTATTTT. The full variable domain, rest sourced from reference TRBV11-2 and TRBJ2-3, is EAGVAQSPRYKIIEKRQSVAFWCNPISGHATLYWYQQILGQGPKLLIQFQNNGVVDDSQLPKDRFSAERLKGVDSTLKIQPAKLEDSAVYLCASSLPGTDTQYFGPGTRLTVL.

The V and J genes are TRBV5-6 and TRBJ2-3; no clear D. Germline CDR1 and CDR2: SGHDT and YYEEEE. The CDR3 has 14 amino acids. V lost 4 bases to trimming and J lost 2 bases, with 11 bases between them. Written as DNA, the CDR3 is TGTGCCAGCAGCGACGACGGATACACAGATACGCAGTATTTT. Its translation: CASSDDGYTDTQYF. Full variable domain (missing parts from reference TRBV5-6 and TRBJ2-3): DAGVTQSPTHLIKTRGQQVTLRCSPKSGHDTVSWYQQALGQGPQFIFQYYEEEERQRGNFPDRFSGHQFPNYSSELNVNALLLGDSALYLCASSDDGYTDTQYFGPGTRLTVL.

The chain couples TRBV2 to TRBJ2-5; D may be TRBD1 (5 bases). Trimming removed 5 bases at V and 2 bases at J, with 9 bases between. Germline assignment: CDR1 SNHLY and CDR2 FYNNEI. The CDR3 loop spans 13 amino acids. This chain's CDR3 is CASSKTEQETQYF. The DNA of the CDR3 is TGTGCCAGCAGTAAGACAGAACAAGAGACCCAGTACTTC.

This chain links TRBV30 with TRBJ2-3; tentative D call: TRBD2 (5 bases). Germline CDR1 reads GTSNPN; CDR2 reads SVGIG (reference sequence). V was shortened by 2 bases and J by 6 bases, with 6 bases between the two germline ends. The CDR3 length is 11 residues. The CDR3 DNA reads as TGTGCCTGGAGTCTAGCTGATACGCAGTATTTT. The encoded protein is CAWSLADTQYF. The complete variable domain, with remaining parts taken from reference TRBV30 and TRBJ2-3, reads SQTIHQWPATLVQPVGSPLSLECTVEGTSNPNLYWYRQAAGRGLQLLFYSVGIGQISSEVPQNLSASRPQDRQFILSSKKLLLSDSGFYLCAWSLADTQYFGPGTRLTVL.

The rearrangement joins TRBV2 to TRBJ2-4; no reliable D call. Germline values: CDR1 SNHLY, CDR2 FYNNEI. The germline V and J ends were trimmed by 5 bases and 8 bases, with 13 bases remaining between them. The CDR3 has 13 residues. The CDR3 sequence is CASSQNRQDIQYF. Written as DNA, the CDR3 is TGTGCCAGCAGTCAAAACCGACAAGACATTCAGTACTTC.

The V and J genes are TRBV20-1 and TRBJ2-7; the D call may be TRBD1 or TRBD2 (5 bases each). The germline V and J ends were trimmed by 3 bases and 3 bases, with 15 bases remaining between them. CDR3 length equals 14 residues. In germline, CDR1 is DFQATT, CDR2 SNEGSKA (reference sequence). CDR3 sequence reads: CSARRVRQGYEQYF. CDR3 DNA: TGCAGTGCTAGGCGGGTGCGGCAGGGCTACGAGCAGTACTTC.

V is TRBV4-3 and J is TRBJ2-1, with D tentatively TRBD1 (6 bases). Trimming took 4 bases from V and 6 from J, leaving 19 bases between them. The CDR3 runs to 16 residues. The germline CDR1 and CDR2 sequences are LGHNA and YSLEER. The CDR3 DNA sequence: TGCGCCAGCAGCCCCGATTACAGGGAACTTAGCAATGAGCAGTTCTTC. It specifies CASSPDYRELSNEQFF.

The J gene is TRBJ2-7, the V gene TRBV20-1; 10 nucleotides match TRBD2. Germline CDR1 DFQATT, CDR2 SNEGSKA (reference sequence). This CDR3 has 14 residues. J was trimmed by 1 base and V by 5 bases; bases with no gene match: 5. The CDR3, as DNA: TGCAGTGCTCACGCTAGCGGGAGTTCCTACGAGCAGTACTTC. Its translation is CSAHASGSSYEQYF.

This clonotype appeared once. The chain couples TRBV20-1 to TRBJ2-1, with 12 bases aligning to TRBD2. The germline CDR1 and CDR2 sequences are DFQATT and SNEGSKA (reference sequence). This CDR3 comprises 16 residues. Unmatched junction bases numbered 11, after V lost 2 bases and J lost 9 bases. The CDR3, as DNA: TGCAGTGCTAGATCCCCGACTAGCGGGAGAGGTGGTGAGCAGTTCTTC. It encodes CSARSPTSGRGGEQFF.